This T cell receptor (beta chain) was captured in a study of blood T cells in healthy people across ages. Isolated per sample were at least 6 million PBMCs. Findings and caveats of the study: Nothing was known about donor CMV status, and this possibly confounded expanded clonotype changes.

A second roughly 7 to 11 cycle PCR used barcoded and J-beta primers. Tags on each cDNA molecule came from a template-switch adaptor with 12 random nucleotides. From the 5' RACE reads, TCRdb called clonotypes with MiXCR, one entry per CDR3 protein. Counted here are under 950,000 distinct CDR3 sequences, about 20% occurring once; the ten biggest clones make up 20% to 25%. Germline V CDR1 and CDR2: SGHRS, YFSETQ. This CDR3 is 13 amino acids long. V shed 0 bases and J shed 5 bases, with 6 bases lying between them. This clonotype was counted many times. What it recognizes is unknown. The receptor was derived from a man between 65 and 79 years old in good health. This chain uses TRBV5-1 with TRBJ1-5; D not resolved. What was sequenced was blood. The CDR3 protein is CASSLGFDQPQHF. CDR3 DNA sequence: TGCGCCAGCAGCTTGGGTTTCGATCAGCCCCAGCATTTT.